The rows below give T cell receptor beta chains drawn from one sample of a study of OX40 agonist ivuxolimab in advanced cancers. This table comes from immunoSEQ multiplex PCR, and its TCRdb copy is limited to in-frame clones, with some not included. This sample has 60,000 to 90,000 clones, with less than 90% found just once. Sequencing used CD4+ or CD8+ T cells sorted from blood, obtained in a trial of the OX40 agonist ivuxolimab. Every receptor here comes from an adult with an advanced solid tumor such as melanoma, head and neck, liver or kidney cancer. CDR3s include the opening cysteine and the closing phenylalanine or tryptophan. D genes are given only for firm matches. Some rows have no size entry. The others give once, few or many, or a class for an expanded clone.

abundance: -
j_gene: TRBJ1-2
v_gene: TRBV7-2
d_gene: -
CDR3aa: CASSTQWDVGYTF
CDR3nt: TGTGCCAGCAGCACCCAGTGGGACGTTGGCTACACCTTC

abundance: -
j_gene: TRBJ2-1
v_gene: TRBV25-1
d_gene: -
CDR3aa: CASSERGGALANEQFF
CDR3nt: TGTGCCAGCAGTGAAAGGGGCGGCGCGCTCGCCAATGAGCAGTTCTTC

abundance: -
j_gene: TRBJ1-4
v_gene: TRBV7-2
d_gene: -
CDR3aa: CASSLVTNEKLFF
CDR3nt: TGTGCCAGCAGCTTAGTTACTAATGAAAAACTGTTTTTT

abundance: -
j_gene: TRBJ2-7
v_gene: TRBV6-5
d_gene: TRBD2
CDR3aa: CASRRSGGSYEQYF
CDR3nt: TGTGCCAGCAGGCGGAGCGGGGGCTCCTACGAGCAGTACTTC

abundance: -
j_gene: TRBJ2-3
v_gene: TRBV28
d_gene: TRBD2
CDR3aa: CASSLSGRTDTQYF
CDR3nt: TGTGCCAGCAGTTTAAGCGGGAGGACAGATACGCAGTATTTT

abundance: -
j_gene: TRBJ2-3
v_gene: TRBV18
d_gene: TRBD2
CDR3aa: CASSPRREDTQYF
CDR3nt: TGTGCCAGCTCACCAAGGCGGGAGGATACGCAGTATTTT

abundance: -
j_gene: TRBJ1-5
v_gene: TRBV4-2
d_gene: -
CDR3aa: CASSQGQGNQPQHF
CDR3nt: TGTGCCAGCAGCCAAGGACAGGGCAATCAGCCCCAGCATTTT

abundance: -
j_gene: TRBJ1-5
v_gene: TRBV27
d_gene: -
CDR3aa: CASSLAGGGLNQPQHF
CDR3nt: TGTGCCAGCAGTTTAGCCGGTGGGGGGCTTAATCAGCCCCAGCATTTT

abundance: -
j_gene: TRBJ1-3
v_gene: TRBV30
d_gene: -
CDR3aa: CAWSVGPNSGNTIYF
CDR3nt: TGTGCCTGGAGTGTGGGTCCTAACTCTGGAAACACCATATATTTT

abundance: few
j_gene: TRBJ2-4
v_gene: TRBV15
d_gene: -
CDR3aa: CATSRAGSGKNIQYF
CDR3nt: TGTGCCACCAGCAGAGCAGGGTCTGGCAAAAACATTCAGTACTTC

abundance: -
j_gene: TRBJ2-7
v_gene: TRBV18
d_gene: -
CDR3aa: CASSPPGTDEQYF
CDR3nt: TGTGCCAGCTCACCACCCGGCACAGACGAGCAGTACTTC

abundance: -
j_gene: TRBJ2-3
v_gene: TRBV15
d_gene: -
CDR3aa: CATSRGDFTDTQYF
CDR3nt: TGTGCCACCAGCAGAGGGGATTTCACAGATACGCAGTATTTT

abundance: -
j_gene: TRBJ1-2
v_gene: TRBV28
d_gene: -
CDR3aa: CASSRDDLFGYGYTF
CDR3nt: TGTGCCAGCAGCCGGGACGATCTCTTTGGCTATGGCTACACCTTC

abundance: -
j_gene: TRBJ2-3
v_gene: TRBV7-3
d_gene: -
CDR3aa: CASSPSSPTDTQYF
CDR3nt: TGTGCCAGCAGCCCATCGAGTCCCACAGATACGCAGTATTTT

abundance: -
j_gene: TRBJ1-2
v_gene: TRBV6-6
d_gene: -
CDR3aa: CASSPGALSGGYTF
CDR3nt: TGTGCCAGCAGTCCCGGGGCCTTATCGGGTGGCTACACCTTC

abundance: -
j_gene: TRBJ2-7
v_gene: TRBV27
d_gene: TRBD1
CDR3aa: CASSSTGTGPYEQYF
CDR3nt: TGTGCCAGCAGTTCCACTGGGACAGGACCCTACGAGCAGTACTTC

abundance: -
j_gene: TRBJ1-2
v_gene: TRBV28
d_gene: -
CDR3aa: CASTWGFSYGYTF
CDR3nt: TGTGCCAGCACCTGGGGCTTTAGCTATGGCTACACCTTC

abundance: -
j_gene: TRBJ1-5
v_gene: TRBV6-6
d_gene: TRBD1
CDR3aa: CASSYTGVGQPQHF
CDR3nt: TGTGCCAGCAGTTACACAGGGGTGGGTCAGCCCCAGCATTTT

abundance: -
j_gene: TRBJ1-1
v_gene: TRBV5-1
d_gene: TRBD1
CDR3aa: CASSLGQGINTEAFF
CDR3nt: TGCGCCAGCAGCTTGGGACAGGGAATAAACACTGAAGCTTTCTTT

abundance: -
j_gene: TRBJ2-2
v_gene: TRBV15
d_gene: -
CDR3aa: CATSRDFAGSPGGLFF
CDR3nt: TGTGCCACCAGCAGAGATTTTGCAGGGTCCCCCGGGGGGCTGTTTTTT

abundance: once
j_gene: TRBJ2-3
v_gene: TRBV25-1
d_gene: TRBD1
CDR3aa: CASSETGTGDTQYF
CDR3nt: TGTGCCAGCAGTGAAACCGGGACAGGGGATACGCAGTATTTT

abundance: once
j_gene: TRBJ1-2
v_gene: TRBV18
d_gene: -
CDR3aa: CASSEVGSGFSGYTF
CDR3nt: TGTGCCAGCTCTGAGGTTGGATCGGGCTTCTCTGGCTACACCTTC

abundance: -
j_gene: TRBJ1-2
v_gene: TRBV28
d_gene: -
CDR3aa: CASSLSGYSAINYGYTF
CDR3nt: TGTGCCAGCAGTTTATCGGGCTACTCCGCCATTAACTATGGCTACACCTTC

abundance: -
j_gene: TRBJ1-2
v_gene: TRBV27
d_gene: -
CDR3aa: CASSSAGEGGYTF
CDR3nt: TGTGCCAGCTCGTCAGCAGGCGAGGGTGGCTACACCTTC

abundance: -
j_gene: TRBJ1-2
v_gene: TRBV28
d_gene: -
CDR3aa: CASSLVTDYGYTF
CDR3nt: TGTGCCAGCAGTTTGGTGACAGACTATGGCTACACCTTC

abundance: -
j_gene: TRBJ2-5
v_gene: TRBV5-1
d_gene: TRBD1
CDR3aa: CASSSGTGEETQYF
CDR3nt: TGCGCCAGCAGCTCAGGAACAGGGGAAGAGACCCAGTACTTC

abundance: -
j_gene: TRBJ2-5
v_gene: TRBV5-4
d_gene: TRBD2
CDR3aa: CASSPGASGGVETQYF
CDR3nt: TGTGCCAGCAGCCCTGGGGCTAGCGGAGGGGTTGAGACCCAGTACTTC

abundance: -
j_gene: TRBJ2-6
v_gene: TRBV2
d_gene: -
CDR3aa: CASSRKGDGANVLTF
CDR3nt: TGTGCCAGCAGTCGGAAGGGAGATGGGGCCAACGTCCTGACTTTC

abundance: -
j_gene: TRBJ2-3
v_gene: TRBV18
d_gene: -
CDR3aa: CASSPSTDTQYF
CDR3nt: TGTGCCAGCTCACCTTCCACAGATACGCAGTATTTT

abundance: -
j_gene: TRBJ2-2
v_gene: TRBV4-2
d_gene: -
CDR3aa: CASSLRIRLGNTGELFF
CDR3nt: TGTGCCAGCAGCCTCCGTATACGACTAGGGAACACCGGGGAGCTGTTTTTT

abundance: -
j_gene: TRBJ2-1
v_gene: TRBV7-2
d_gene: -
CDR3aa: CASSAHNEQFF
CDR3nt: TGTGCCAGCAGCGCCCACAATGAGCAGTTCTTC

abundance: -
j_gene: TRBJ1-2
v_gene: TRBV7-8
d_gene: TRBD1
CDR3aa: CASSPGTVQYGYTF
CDR3nt: TGTGCCAGCAGCCCAGGGACAGTTCAATATGGCTACACCTTC

abundance: -
j_gene: TRBJ2-3
v_gene: TRBV4-1
d_gene: -
CDR3aa: CASSQDARGEDTQYF
CDR3nt: TGCGCCAGCAGCCAAGATGCGCGAGGGGAAGATACGCAGTATTTT

abundance: -
j_gene: TRBJ2-3
v_gene: TRBV11-3
d_gene: -
CDR3aa: CASSPGLGFEADTQYF
CDR3nt: TGTGCCAGCAGCCCGGGACTGGGCTTCGAGGCAGATACGCAGTATTTT

abundance: -
j_gene: TRBJ1-5
v_gene: TRBV28
d_gene: -
CDR3aa: CASRQVRGDQPQHF
CDR3nt: TGTGCCAGCAGGCAGGTTAGGGGGGATCAGCCCCAGCATTTT

abundance: -
j_gene: TRBJ2-5
v_gene: TRBV25-1
d_gene: TRBD2
CDR3aa: CASSVSGSLGTQYF
CDR3nt: TGTGCCAGCAGTGTAAGCGGGAGTTTAGGGACCCAGTACTTC

abundance: -
j_gene: TRBJ2-3
v_gene: TRBV4-3
d_gene: -
CDR3aa: CASSLSFTDTQYF
CDR3nt: TGCGCCAGCAGCCTAAGTTTCACAGATACGCAGTATTTT

abundance: few
j_gene: TRBJ1-1
v_gene: TRBV7-9
d_gene: TRBD1
CDR3aa: CASSALQGAEAFF
CDR3nt: TGTGCCAGCAGCGCCTTACAGGGGGCTGAAGCTTTCTTT

abundance: -
j_gene: TRBJ1-5
v_gene: TRBV7-2
d_gene: -
CDR3aa: CASSREGEPQHF
CDR3nt: TGTGCCAGCAGCCGTGAGGGGGAGCCCCAGCATTTT

abundance: -
j_gene: TRBJ2-1
v_gene: TRBV5-6
d_gene: -
CDR3aa: CASSFPPGYNEQFF
CDR3nt: TGTGCCAGCAGCTTCCCCCCCGGTTACAATGAGCAGTTCTTC

abundance: few
j_gene: TRBJ2-7
v_gene: TRBV5-1
d_gene: -
CDR3aa: CASKSRGPFEQYF
CDR3nt: TGCGCCAGCAAGTCCAGGGGCCCCTTCGAGCAGTACTTC

abundance: -
j_gene: TRBJ1-4
v_gene: TRBV9
d_gene: -
CDR3aa: CASSVVDPAGTNEKLFF
CDR3nt: TGTGCCAGCAGCGTAGTTGATCCGGCAGGAACTAATGAAAAACTGTTTTTT

abundance: -
j_gene: TRBJ2-7
v_gene: TRBV6-1
d_gene: -
CDR3aa: CASSEISGTYEQYF
CDR3nt: TGTGCCAGCAGTGAAATAAGTGGGACCTACGAGCAGTACTTC

abundance: -
j_gene: TRBJ2-7
v_gene: TRBV28
d_gene: -
CDR3aa: CASSNTWGDYEQYF
CDR3nt: TGTGCCAGCAGTAATACCTGGGGTGACTACGAGCAGTACTTC

abundance: few
j_gene: TRBJ1-1
v_gene: TRBV5-1
d_gene: -
CDR3aa: CASSLIGPNTEAFF
CDR3nt: TGCGCCAGCAGCTTGATCGGCCCGAACACTGAAGCTTTCTTT

abundance: -
j_gene: TRBJ1-4
v_gene: TRBV5-1
d_gene: TRBD1
CDR3aa: CASSRGTGNEKLFF
CDR3nt: TGCGCCAGCAGCCGTGGGACAGGGAATGAAAAACTGTTTTTT

abundance: -
j_gene: TRBJ1-4
v_gene: TRBV29-1
d_gene: -
CDR3aa: CSVESQLNEKLFF
CDR3nt: TGCAGCGTTGAAAGCCAGCTTAATGAAAAACTGTTTTTT

abundance: -
j_gene: TRBJ2-1
v_gene: TRBV5-1
d_gene: -
CDR3aa: CASSLRWDEQFF
CDR3nt: TGCGCCAGCAGCTTGAGGTGGGATGAGCAGTTCTTC

abundance: -
j_gene: TRBJ2-2
v_gene: TRBV2
d_gene: TRBD1
CDR3aa: CASSGQGAGAGELFF
CDR3nt: TGTGCCAGCAGTGGACAGGGGGCTGGGGCCGGGGAGCTGTTTTTT

abundance: -
j_gene: TRBJ2-3
v_gene: TRBV6-4
d_gene: -
CDR3aa: CASSDGLGSTDTQYF
CDR3nt: TGTGCCAGCAGTGACGGGCTGGGGAGCACAGATACGCAGTATTTT

abundance: -
j_gene: TRBJ2-7
v_gene: TRBV12-5
d_gene: -
CDR3aa: CASGFLVGSYEQYF
CDR3nt: TGTGCTAGTGGTTTTCTGGTCGGATCCTACGAGCAGTACTTC

abundance: few
j_gene: TRBJ1-2
v_gene: TRBV7-2
d_gene: -
CDR3aa: CASSPIPGGEGYTF
CDR3nt: TGTGCCAGCAGCCCCATACCCGGGGGGGAGGGCTACACCTTC

abundance: -
j_gene: TRBJ1-1
v_gene: TRBV18
d_gene: TRBD1
CDR3aa: CASSPGTVDTEAFF
CDR3nt: TGTGCCAGCTCACCAGGGACAGTGGACACTGAAGCTTTCTTT

abundance: -
j_gene: TRBJ2-2
v_gene: TRBV9
d_gene: TRBD1
CDR3aa: CASSGGQGGTGELFF
CDR3nt: TGTGCCAGCAGCGGGGGACAGGGGGGGACCGGGGAGCTGTTTTTT

abundance: once
j_gene: TRBJ1-1
v_gene: TRBV4-1
d_gene: -
CDR3aa: CASSQVLRALPAFF
CDR3nt: TGCGCCAGCAGCCAAGTCCTCCGGGCCCTACCAGCTTTCTTT